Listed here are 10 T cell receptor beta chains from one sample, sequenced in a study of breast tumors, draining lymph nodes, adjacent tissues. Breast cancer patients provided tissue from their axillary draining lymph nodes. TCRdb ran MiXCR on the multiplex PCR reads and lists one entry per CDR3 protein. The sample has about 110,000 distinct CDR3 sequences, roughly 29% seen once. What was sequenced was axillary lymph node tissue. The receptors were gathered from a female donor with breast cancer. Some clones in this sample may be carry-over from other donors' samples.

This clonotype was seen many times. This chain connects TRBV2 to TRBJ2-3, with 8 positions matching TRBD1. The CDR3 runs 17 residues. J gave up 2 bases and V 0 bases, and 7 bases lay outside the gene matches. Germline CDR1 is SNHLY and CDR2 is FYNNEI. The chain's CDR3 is CASSEAGSGGYTDTQYF. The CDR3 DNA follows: TGTGCCAGCAGTGAAGCGGGGTCAGGGGGCTACACAGATACGCAGTATTTT.

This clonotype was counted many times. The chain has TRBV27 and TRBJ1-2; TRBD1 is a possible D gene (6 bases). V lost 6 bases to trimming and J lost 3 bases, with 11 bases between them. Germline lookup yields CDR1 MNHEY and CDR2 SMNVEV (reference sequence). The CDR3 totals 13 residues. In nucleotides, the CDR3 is TGTGCCAGCAGCCCCGGACAGTACTATGGCTACACCTTC. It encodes CASSPGQYYGYTF.

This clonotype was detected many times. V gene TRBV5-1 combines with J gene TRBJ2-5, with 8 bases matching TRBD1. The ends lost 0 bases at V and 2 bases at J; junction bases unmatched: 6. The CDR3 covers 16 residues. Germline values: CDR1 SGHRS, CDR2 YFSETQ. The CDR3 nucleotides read TGCGCCAGCAGCTTGGCCACCGGGACAGGTCAAGAGACCCAGTACTTC. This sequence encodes CASSLATGTGQETQYF.

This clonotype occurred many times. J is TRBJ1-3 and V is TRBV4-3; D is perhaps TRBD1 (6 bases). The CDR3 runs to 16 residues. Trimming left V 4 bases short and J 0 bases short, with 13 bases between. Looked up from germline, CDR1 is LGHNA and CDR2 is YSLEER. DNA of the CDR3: TGCGCCAGCAGCCCAGGGGTGGGGGGCTCTGGAAACACCATATATTTT. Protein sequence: CASSPGVGGSGNTIYF.

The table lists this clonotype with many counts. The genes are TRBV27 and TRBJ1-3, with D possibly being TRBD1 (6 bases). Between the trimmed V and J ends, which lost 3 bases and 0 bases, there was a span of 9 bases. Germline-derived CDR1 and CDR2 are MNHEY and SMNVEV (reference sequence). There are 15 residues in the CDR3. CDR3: CASSFRTASGNTIYF. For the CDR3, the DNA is TGTGCCAGCAGTTTCAGGACAGCCTCTGGAAACACCATATATTTT.

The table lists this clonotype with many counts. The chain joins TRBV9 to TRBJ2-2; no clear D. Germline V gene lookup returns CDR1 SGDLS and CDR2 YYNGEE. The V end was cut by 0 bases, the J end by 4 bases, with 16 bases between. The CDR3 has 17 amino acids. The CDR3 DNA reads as TGTGCCAGCAGCGTAGCTAGGGCATCGCGAGGCACCGGGGAGCTGTTTTTT. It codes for CASSVARASRGTGELFF.

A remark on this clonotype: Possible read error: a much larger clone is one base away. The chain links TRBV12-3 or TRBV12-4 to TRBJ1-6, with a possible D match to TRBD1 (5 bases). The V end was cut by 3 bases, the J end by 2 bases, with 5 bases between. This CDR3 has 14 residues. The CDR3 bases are TGTGCCAGCAGTTTGGACACCTATAATTCACCCCTCCACTTT. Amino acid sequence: CASSLDTYNSPLHF.

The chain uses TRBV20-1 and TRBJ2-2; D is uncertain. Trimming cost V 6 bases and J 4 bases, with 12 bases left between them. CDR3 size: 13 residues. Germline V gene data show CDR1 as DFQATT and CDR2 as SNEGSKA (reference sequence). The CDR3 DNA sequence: TGCAGTGCCACTGCCTTTAGCACCGGGGAGCTGTTTTTT. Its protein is CSATAFSTGELFF.

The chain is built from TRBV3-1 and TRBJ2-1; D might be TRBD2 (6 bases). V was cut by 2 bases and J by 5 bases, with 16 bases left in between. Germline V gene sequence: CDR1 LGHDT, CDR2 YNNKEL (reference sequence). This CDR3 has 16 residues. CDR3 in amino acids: CASSQKLAISNNEQFF. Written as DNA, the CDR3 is TGTGCCAGCAGCCAAAAACTAGCCATCTCGAACAATGAGCAGTTCTTC.

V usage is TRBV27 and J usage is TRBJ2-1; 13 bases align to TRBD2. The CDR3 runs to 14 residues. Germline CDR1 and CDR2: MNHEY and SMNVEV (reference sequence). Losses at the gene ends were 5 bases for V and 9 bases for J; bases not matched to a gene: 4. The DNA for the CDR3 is TGTGCCAGCAGTACTAGCGGGAGGGCGTTTGAGCAGTTCTTC. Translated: CASSTSGRAFEQFF.